This T cell receptor (beta chain) was profiled in a study of T cell clonotyping in hematopoietic cell transplantation. Study at large: Recipient blood drawn about 28 days pretransplant and days 30, 100, 180 after.

For this clone: The antigen remains undetermined.

General study results and limits: Higher Inverse Simpson Index values in graft donor and pretransplant recipient predicted broader posttransplant TCR diversity.

Assay used: immunoSEQ multiplex PCR; TCRdb lists only in-frame clones, some missing. In the table there are 2,500 to 4,000 clones, about 89% of which are singletons. The CDR3 is 13 residues long. Trimming left V 0 bases short and J 6 bases short, with 8 bases between. CDR1 MNHEY and CDR2 SMNVEV come from the germline V gene (reference sequence). This chain links TRBV27 with TRBJ1-2; tentatively, D is TRBD1 (5 bases). This TCR came from a male patient in his sixties who had an allogeneic stem cell transplant from a related donor, so the T cells may come from the graft donor. Some clones in this sample may be carry-over from other donors' samples. This specimen was PBMCs, taken at the time of graft-versus-host disease after allogeneic stem cell transplant. The CDR3 bases are TGTGCCAGCAGTTTATCCGGGGGAAATGGCTACACCTTC. This sequence encodes CASSLSGGNGYTF.